This T cell receptor (beta chain) was sequenced for a study of shared clonotypes between healthy human individuals. The study's findings and limits: Larger estimated richness was generally seen in naive subsets than in memory subsets. Against clonotypes common to all four donors, non-shared ones had lower generation probabilities. A few donors had approximately 4.6% of their naive CD4 clonotypes in common.

Healthy adults negative for HIV, lacking recent acute infections or vaccinations, served as donors. V lost 6 bases to trimming and J lost 2 bases; unmatched junction nucleotides: 6. This CDR3 comprises 15 residues. The germline gives CDR1 MGHDK, CDR2 SYGVNS. The method was immunoSEQ multiplex PCR; TCRdb's version includes in-frame clones alone and lacks a portion of them. In the table there are hundreds of thousands of clones, around 73% of which are singletons. In the case of this clone: Its antigen is undetermined.

Sequencing was performed on memory CD4+ T cells sorted from blood. Sample subset: CD45RA-negative fraction. The V gene is TRBV25-1, the J gene TRBJ2-2; 7 bases align to TRBD2. The sequence derives from a woman in her 30s in good health. In DNA form, the CDR3 reads TGTGCCAGCAGGTCGGCTAGCGGTAACACCGGGGAGCTGTTTTTT. Translation: CASRSASGNTGELFF.